This TCR beta chain was recorded in a study of cytomegalovirus exposure and HLA in healthy donors. On the study more broadly: Approximately 85 million unique TCRs from HLA-typed donors were held in an early release of data.

Primers included in the PCR were 60 Vbeta and 13 Jbeta primers. Clones were read by immunoSEQ multiplex PCR, and TCRdb kept only the in-frame ones, dropping some. The sample consists of approximately 100,000 clones, 81% of them appearing once. Study results and caveats: A previous analysis found most TCR beta V segments productive roughly 90% or roughly 30% of the time. Rarity held for most TCR sequences, but there were some public TCRs that occurred in many donors.

The CDR3 covers 16 residues. CDR1 MGHRA and CDR2 YSYEKL come from the germline V gene. After removal of 4 bases from V and 5 bases from J, the junction contained 7 bases not matched to a gene. About this clone itself: The target antigen is unknown.

This TCR was recovered from a woman aged 25 to 39 in good health and CMV-seronegative. V and J are TRBV4-1 and TRBJ2-5, with 13 bases matching TRBD2. The specimen was PBMCs. CDR3 sequence reads: CASSRGTSGEGETQYF. CDR3 DNA: TGCGCCAGCAGCCGGGGGACTAGCGGGGAGGGGGAGACCCAGTACTTC.